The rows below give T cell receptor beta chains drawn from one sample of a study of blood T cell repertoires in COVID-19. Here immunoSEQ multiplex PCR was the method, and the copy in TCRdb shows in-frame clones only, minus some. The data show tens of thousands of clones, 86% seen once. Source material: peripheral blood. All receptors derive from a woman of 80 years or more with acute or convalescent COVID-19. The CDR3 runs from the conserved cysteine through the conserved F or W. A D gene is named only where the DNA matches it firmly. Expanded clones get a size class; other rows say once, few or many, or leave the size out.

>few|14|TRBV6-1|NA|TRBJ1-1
CASSEWGGDTEAFF
TGTGCCAGCAGTGAATGGGGGGGGGACACTGAAGCTTTCTTT
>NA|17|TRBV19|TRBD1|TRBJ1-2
CASSFLRDSSFNYGYTF
TGTGCCAGTAGCTTTCTCCGGGACAGCAGTTTTAACTATGGCTACACCTTC
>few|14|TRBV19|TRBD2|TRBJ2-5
CATAGLAGGETQYF
TGTGCCACCGCGGGGCTAGCGGGAGGAGAGACCCAGTACTTC
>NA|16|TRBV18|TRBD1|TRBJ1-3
CASSPRTGPPGNTIYF
TGTGCCAGCTCACCCAGGACAGGTCCTCCTGGAAACACCATATATTTT
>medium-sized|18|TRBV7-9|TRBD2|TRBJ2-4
CASSPGLADTLAKNIQYF
TGTGCCAGCAGCCCGGGACTAGCGGATACACTAGCCAAAAACATTCAGTACTTC
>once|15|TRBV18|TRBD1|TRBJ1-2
CASSTPTDRAGGYTF
TGTGCCAGCTCAACCCCGACGGACAGGGCCGGGGGCTACACCTTC
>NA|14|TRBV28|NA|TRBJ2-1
CASRPGWANNEQFF
TGTGCCAGCAGACCCGGTTGGGCTAACAATGAGCAGTTCTTC
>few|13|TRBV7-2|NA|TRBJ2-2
CASSFQGTGELFF
TGTGCCAGCAGCTTCCAGGGCACCGGGGAGCTGTTTTTT
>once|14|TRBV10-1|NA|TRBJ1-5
CASSESAEDQPQHF
TGCGCCAGCAGTGAGTCGGCGGAGGATCAGCCCCAGCATTTT
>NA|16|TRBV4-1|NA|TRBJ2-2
CASSHEGLENTGELFF
TGCGCCAGCAGCCATGAGGGACTCGAGAACACCGGGGAGCTGTTTTTT
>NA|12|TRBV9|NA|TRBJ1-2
CASNQGSYGYTF
TGTGCCAGCAACCAGGGGAGCTATGGCTACACCTTC
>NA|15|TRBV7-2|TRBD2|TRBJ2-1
CASRISGRTYNEQFF
TGTGCCAGCAGGATTAGCGGGAGAACATACAATGAGCAGTTCTTC
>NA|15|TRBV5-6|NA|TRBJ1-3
CASSPRTSSGNTIYF
TGTGCCAGCAGCCCCCGGACAAGCTCTGGAAACACCATATATTTT
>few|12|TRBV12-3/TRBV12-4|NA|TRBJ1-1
CASSPFVTEAFF
TGTGCCAGCAGTCCCTTTGTCACTGAAGCTTTCTTT
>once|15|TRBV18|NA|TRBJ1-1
CASSQRAAGVTEAFF
TGTGCCAGCTCCCAGAGGGCTGCAGGGGTTACTGAAGCTTTCTTT
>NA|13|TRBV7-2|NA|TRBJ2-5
CASSRQNKETQYF
TGTGCCAGCAGCAGACAGAATAAAGAGACCCAGTACTTC
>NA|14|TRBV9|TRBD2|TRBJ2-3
CASSSGLATDTQYF
TGTGCCAGCAGTTCCGGACTAGCGACAGATACGCAGTATTTT
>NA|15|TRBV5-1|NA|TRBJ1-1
CASSPSARAGTEAFF
TGCGCCAGCAGCCCATCCGCCAGGGCTGGCACTGAAGCTTTCTTT
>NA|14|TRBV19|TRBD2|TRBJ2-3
CATDPSGGEDTQYF
TGTGCCACGGATCCTAGCGGGGGGGAAGATACGCAGTATTTT
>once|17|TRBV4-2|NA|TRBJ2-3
CASSQDLGLRNTDTQYF
TGTGCCAGCAGCCAAGATTTGGGGCTGCGGAACACAGATACGCAGTATTTT
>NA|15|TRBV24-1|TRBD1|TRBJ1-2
CATSERGGTAYGYTF
TGTGCCACCAGTGAACGCGGCGGGACAGCCTATGGCTACACCTTC
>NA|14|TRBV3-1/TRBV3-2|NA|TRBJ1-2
CASSQGQVQYGYTF
TGTGCCAGCAGCCAAGGACAGGTCCAATATGGCTACACCTTC
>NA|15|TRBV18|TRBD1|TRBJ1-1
CASSLNTGGRTEAFF
TGTGCCAGCTCACTAAATACAGGGGGTCGGACTGAAGCTTTCTTT
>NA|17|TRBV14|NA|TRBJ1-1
CASSQVGEGLFDTEAFF
TGTGCCAGCAGCCAAGTGGGGGAGGGGCTCTTCGACACTGAAGCTTTCTTT